These 25 T cell receptor beta chains were all obtained from the same sample, sequenced in a study of cytomegalovirus exposure and HLA in healthy donors. 13 Jbeta primers and 60 Vbeta primers were used for the PCR. Using immunoSEQ multiplex PCR, the repertoire was profiled, and TCRdb retains in-frame clones only, with some absent. This table holds roughly 120,000 clones, roughly 78% found once. What was sequenced was PBMCs. The receptors derive from a man between 25 and 39 years old in good health and CMV-seronegative.

Note on this clone: The same CDR3 can be traced to other DNA sequences in this sample. The chain links TRBV9 to TRBJ2-7, with 8 bases identical to TRBD1. CDR1 is SGDLS and CDR2 is YYNGEE in the germline V gene. This CDR3 has 14 residues. With 0 bases clipped from V and 4 bases from J, the junction kept 3 bases outside the gene matches. The chain's CDR3 is CASSVDQGAYEQYF. The CDR3 nucleotides read TGTGCCAGCAGCGTAGATCAGGGGGCATACGAGCAGTACTTC. Complete variable domain (other parts from reference TRBV9 and TRBJ2-7): DSGVTQTPKHLITATGQRVTLRCSPRSGDLSVYWYQQSLDQGLQFLIQYYNGEERAKGNILERFSAQQFPDLHSELNLSSLELGDSALYFCASSVDQGAYEQYFGPGTRLTVT.

In its sample, this clone was seen a few times. The chain combines TRBV29-1 with TRBJ2-1, with TRBD2 identical over 13 bases. The germline V gene encodes CDR1 SQVTM and CDR2 ANQGSEA. This CDR3 contains 14 residues. The V and J ends lost 7 bases and 4 bases, in that order; junction bases with no gene match: 4. In nucleotides, the CDR3 is TGCAGCGCCGGGACTAGCGGGAATTACAATGAGCAGTTCTTC. Translating it yields CSAGTSGNYNEQFF.

The J gene is TRBJ2-1, the V gene TRBV9; 10 bases agree with TRBD2. The CDR3 totals 19 residues. V shed 2 bases, J shed 6 bases, and the junction held 17 bases outside the gene matches. The germline V gene has CDR1 SGDLS and CDR2 YYNGEE. The CDR3, as DNA: TGTGCCAGCAGCGTCAGTCTAGCGGGAGACCGTGGGAGGGGCAATGAGCAGTTCTTC. This gives the protein CASSVSLAGDRGRGNEQFF.

J is TRBJ2-2 and V is TRBV6-5, with D maybe TRBD1 (6 bases). Trimming stripped 1 base from V and 1 base from J, with 10 bases between. Germline CDR1 MNHEY, CDR2 SVGAGI. The CDR3 is 16 residues long. This chain's CDR3 is CASSYWTALNTGELFF. The CDR3 DNA reads TGTGCCAGCAGTTACTGGACAGCTTTGAACACCGGGGAGCTGTTTTTT.

This clone came up a few times. The V and J genes are TRBV19 and TRBJ2-2; D is ambiguous. Germline loops: CDR1 LNHDA, CDR2 SQIVND (reference sequence). CDR3 size: 12 residues. V gave up 1 base and J gave up 5 bases, with 2 bases separating them. The CDR3 reads CASSIATGELFF. The CDR3 nucleotides read TGTGCCAGTAGTATAGCGACCGGGGAGCTGTTTTTT.

This chain connects TRBV19 to TRBJ1-2; D possibly corresponds to TRBD1 (6 bases). V lost 7 bases to trimming and J lost 4 bases, with 13 bases between them. The germline gives CDR1 LNHDA, CDR2 SQIVND (reference sequence). The CDR3 length is 13 residues. CDR3 in DNA: TGTGCCAGTATCCGAACGACAGGCTATGGCTACACCTTC. This gives the protein CASIRTTGYGYTF.

This chain uses TRBV30 with TRBJ2-2; perhaps TRBD1 as D (5 bases). CDR3 length equals 15 residues. Per germline, CDR1 GTSNPN and CDR2 SVGIG (reference sequence). Written as DNA, the CDR3 is TGTGCGGGAAAGAAGGCAGGGATGTTCACCGGGGAGCTGTTTTTT. This sequence encodes CAGKKAGMFTGELFF.

The V call is TRBV9, the J call TRBJ2-1, with a weak D call TRBD2 (5 bases). The V end lost 0 bases, the J end lost 2 bases, and 15 bases lay between the germline ends. CDR1 SGDLS and CDR2 YYNGEE come from the germline V gene. The CDR3 covers 17 residues. CDR3 coding DNA: TGTGCCAGCAGCGTAGGAGGAAGCGGTTGGGCCTACAATGAGCAGTTCTTC. Translation gives CASSVGGSGWAYNEQFF.

This chain joins TRBV7-8 and TRBJ2-7; 7 bases match TRBD2. V gave up 3 bases and J gave up 1 base; unmatched junction bases: 6. The CDR3 is 15 residues long. Germline CDR1 reads SGHVS; CDR2 reads FQNEAQ. The CDR3 region has the DNA TGTGCCAGCAGCTTCGGGCTAGCGGAATCCTACGAGCAGTACTTC. It translates to CASSFGLAESYEQYF.

The chain carries TRBV27 and TRBJ1-1; possibly TRBD1 for D (5 bases). Trimming stripped 2 bases from V and 3 bases from J, with 13 bases between. Looked up from germline, CDR1 is MNHEY and CDR2 is SMNVEV (reference sequence). This CDR3 spans 15 amino acids. CDR3 loop: CASSLGQGFDTEAFF. The CDR3 DNA reads TGTGCCAGCAGTTTAGGTCAGGGTTTTGACACTGAAGCTTTCTTT.

V is TRBV5-1 and J is TRBJ2-1; D unresolved. Deletions cut 0 bases from V and 0 bases from J, with 7 bases between. The CDR3 loop spans 15 amino acids. Germline CDR1 and CDR2: SGHRS and YFSETQ. Here the CDR3 reads CASSLDQASYNEQFF. The CDR3 DNA follows: TGCGCCAGCAGCTTGGATCAGGCCTCCTACAATGAGCAGTTCTTC.

This chain links TRBV5-4 with TRBJ2-1; 8 nucleotides line up with TRBD2. The CDR3 length is 15 residues. Germline assignment: CDR1 SGHNT and CDR2 YYREEE (reference sequence). V shed 2 bases, J shed 4 bases, and the junction held 5 bases outside the gene matches. The CDR3 DNA reads as TGTGCCAGCAGCTTAAGCGGGAGTAATTACAATGAGCAGTTCTTC. Translated: CASSLSGSNYNEQFF.

The CDR3 sequence: CASSSPGQGLGNTIYF. The CDR3 coding sequence is TGCGCCAGCAGCTCTCCGGGACAGGGGCTCGGAAACACCATATATTTT. V gene TRBV5-1 combines with J gene TRBJ1-3, with TRBD1 matching over 10 bases. The V segment lost 3 bases and the J segment 4 bases; nucleotides outside the gene matches: 7. The CDR3 has 16 amino acids. Looked up from germline, CDR1 is SGHRS and CDR2 is YFSETQ.

The genes are TRBV2 and TRBJ1-1; tentative D call: TRBD1 (6 bases). Trimming shortened V by 6 bases and J by 2 bases, and 25 bases separated the two germline ends. CDR1 is SNHLY, CDR2 FYNNEI, per germline. This CDR3 has 18 amino acids. In DNA form, the CDR3 reads TGTGCCAGCAGGAAAGGGGGTGTACGGGGGGGTCGTAACACTGAAGCTTTCTTT. Amino acids: CASRKGGVRGGRNTEAFF.

V usage is TRBV6-6 and J usage is TRBJ2-5, with D maybe TRBD1 (5 bases). This CDR3 is built from 14 residues. Germline V lookup: CDR1 MNHNY, CDR2 SVGAGI (reference sequence). V gave up 6 bases and J gave up 6 bases, with 17 bases separating them. The CDR3 loop reads CASRQDSLGKTQYF. In nucleotides, the CDR3 is TGTGCCAGCAGACAAGACAGTCTTGGGAAGACCCAGTACTTC.

The CDR3: CASSLGTGGPEAFF. CDR3 bases: TGTGCCAGCAGTCTTGGGACAGGGGGTCCTGAAGCTTTCTTT. This rearrangement joins TRBV27 to TRBJ1-1; 11 bases fit TRBD1. The trim removed 5 bases at V and 6 bases at J, leaving 5 bases unmatched. Germline lookup yields CDR1 MNHEY and CDR2 SMNVEV (reference sequence). This CDR3 is 14 amino acids long.

About this clone itself: Additional DNA sequences in this sample encode the identical CDR3. V usage is TRBV7-8 and J usage is TRBJ2-7; 8 nucleotides match TRBD2. With 4 bases clipped from V and 2 bases from J, the junction kept 4 bases outside the gene matches. Germline V CDR1 and CDR2: SGHVS, FQNEAQ. This CDR3 region has 14 residues. The CDR3 bases are TGTGCCAGCAGCTCCATAGCGGGAACCTACGAGCAGTACTTC. It codes for CASSSIAGTYEQYF.

V is TRBV10-1 and J is TRBJ1-1, with D hard to call. Germline V CDR1 and CDR2: WNHNN, SYGVQD (reference sequence). The CDR3 runs to 15 residues. V shed 2 bases and J shed 5 bases, with 15 bases lying between them. For the CDR3, the DNA is TGCGCCAGCAGTGAGGCACGAATCGCGGGTACTGAAGCTTTCTTT. Translated: CASSEARIAGTEAFF.

The chain couples TRBV11-3 to TRBJ2-2, with D unresolved. Germline CDR1 is SGHNT and CDR2 is YENEEA. Trimming removed 1 base from V and 5 bases from J, with 5 bases in between. There are 13 residues in the CDR3. The CDR3 here is CASSLVLTGELFF. CDR3 nucleotides: TGTGCCAGCAGCTTAGTTCTAACCGGGGAGCTGTTTTTT.

The chain recombines TRBV27 with TRBJ2-7, with D maybe TRBD1 (6 bases). The V gene lost 3 bases and the J gene lost 2 bases, with 11 bases spanning the gap. CDR1 and CDR2 from the germline V gene are MNHEY and SMNVEV (reference sequence). The CDR3 sequence is 14 residues long. The CDR3 nucleotides are TGTGCCAGCAGTTTCTCAGGGGCCACCTACGAGCAGTACTTC. It yields the protein CASSFSGATYEQYF.

The chain combines TRBV28 with TRBJ2-1, with D unclear. The CDR3 extends over 11 amino acids. Germline V gene data show CDR1 as MDHEN and CDR2 as SYDVKM. Trimming removed 4 bases at V and 8 bases at J, with 6 bases between. The CDR3 DNA follows: TGTGCCAGCAGTTATTATCATGAGCAGTTCTTC. Amino acids: CASSYYHEQFF.

The V and J genes are TRBV19 and TRBJ2-1, with D maybe TRBD2 (6 bases). This CDR3 is built from 15 residues. The V gene lost 6 bases and the J gene lost 0 bases, with 12 bases spanning the gap. CDR1 LNHDA and CDR2 SQIVND come from the germline V gene (reference sequence). This CDR3 is CASRTLAPSYNEQFF. The CDR3 nucleotides are TGTGCCAGTAGAACACTAGCCCCCTCCTACAATGAGCAGTTCTTC.

This clone was recorded only once. This sequence joins TRBV27 and TRBJ1-3, with a tentative D call TRBD1 (5 bases). The length of the CDR3 is 16 residues. With 5 bases removed from V and 4 bases from J, the gap between germline ends came to 18 bases. Germline values: CDR1 MNHEY, CDR2 SMNVEV (reference sequence). The CDR3 region has the DNA TGTGCCAGCAGTCCGCAATTGGGAGGGGCCGGAAACACCATATATTTT. This translates into CASSPQLGGAGNTIYF.

The gene calls are TRBV11-3 and TRBJ2-1; 9 bases line up with TRBD2. The germline CDR1 and CDR2 sequences are SGHNT and YENEEA. The CDR3 runs to 16 residues. With 5 bases clipped from V and 7 bases from J, the junction kept 12 bases outside the gene matches. CDR3 nucleotides: TGTGCCAGCAGCCCCCAACGGGCGGGAGGGCTGAATGAGCAGTTCTTC. Translating gives CASSPQRAGGLNEQFF.

The V gene is TRBV5-6, the J gene TRBJ2-2; 9 bases are shared with TRBD1. This CDR3 contains 17 residues. Trimming at V came to 5 bases and at J to 5 bases, leaving 13 bases not matched to a gene. Germline lookup yields CDR1 SGHDT and CDR2 YYEEEE. The CDR3 region is CASSLRTGQGMTGELFF. The DNA of the CDR3 is TGTGCCAGCAGTTTAAGAACGGGACAGGGTATGACCGGGGAGCTGTTTTTT.